This T cell receptor (beta chain) derives from a study of technical replicates of blood from four donors (dated by TCRdb to 2016 to 2017). V is reduced by 8 bases and J by 2 bases, leaving a spacing of 13 bases between them. Spanning cysteine to phenylalanine, the CDR3 consists of 13 amino acids. Of all the DNA, just the CDR3 is kept, 39 bases in frame from base 1. CDR1 and CDR2, per the germline V gene, are MDHEN and SYDVKM. The protocol used for the library was the immunoSEQ multiplex PCR assay. This is the immuneACCESS table as TCRdb keeps it, with only in-frame sequences that have V and J called. A part of the clones is gone; compared with another copy, unresolved V genes explain less than half, and the rest is unexplained. This sample is represented by approximately 81,000 clones; approximately 94% of them were singletons. The ten biggest clones cover about 0.37% of the sample. To note about this clone: No cognate antigen has been identified for it. Per-nucleotide qualities are absent, and no much larger clonotype sits a single base away.

This clonotype was sampled from a human donor in good health. The V and J genes are TRBV28 and TRBJ2-7, with the identity of the D gene unclear. The sample comprised T cells isolated from PBMCs. Here the CDR3 is given as CASGVGTTYEQYF. The DNA is TGTGCCAGCGGAGTCGGTACTACCTACGAGCAGTACTTC.